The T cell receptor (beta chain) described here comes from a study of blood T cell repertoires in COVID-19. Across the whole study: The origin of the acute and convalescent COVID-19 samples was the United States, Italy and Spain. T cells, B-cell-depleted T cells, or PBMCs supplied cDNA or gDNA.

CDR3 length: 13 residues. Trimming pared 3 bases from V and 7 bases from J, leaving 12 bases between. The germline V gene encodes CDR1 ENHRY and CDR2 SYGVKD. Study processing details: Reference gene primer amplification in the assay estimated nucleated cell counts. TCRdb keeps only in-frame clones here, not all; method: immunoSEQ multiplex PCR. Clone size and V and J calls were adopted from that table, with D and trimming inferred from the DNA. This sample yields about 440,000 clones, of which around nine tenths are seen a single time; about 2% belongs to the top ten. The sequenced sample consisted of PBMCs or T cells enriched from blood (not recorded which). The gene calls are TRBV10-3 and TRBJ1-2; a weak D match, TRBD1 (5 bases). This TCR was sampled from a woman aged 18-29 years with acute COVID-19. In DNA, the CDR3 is TGTGCCATCAGTGACAGGGATGATGCTGGCTACACCTTC. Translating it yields CAISDRDDAGYTF.